This passage covers 6 T cell receptor beta chains from one sample sequenced in a study of cytomegalovirus exposure and HLA in healthy donors. The method was immunoSEQ multiplex PCR; TCRdb's version includes in-frame clones alone and lacks a portion of them. The sample lists about 110,000 clones; almost 96% were seen once. Sequencing used PBMCs. The receptors shown here come from a woman between 18 and 29 years old in good health and CMV-seronegative.

The chain recombines TRBV7-9 with TRBJ1-1; 11 bases are shared with TRBD1. With 5 bases clipped from V and 0 bases from J, the junction kept 14 bases outside the gene matches. Per germline, CDR1 SEHNR and CDR2 FQNEAQ (reference sequence). CDR3 size: 19 residues. The CDR3 nucleotides read TGTGCCAGCAGCCCAGGAGGTTGGACAGGGGGCGCGGTGAACACTGAAGCTTTCTTT. Encoded protein: CASSPGGWTGGAVNTEAFF.

The chain uses TRBV6-1 and TRBJ2-1; D is unresolved. The CDR3 totals 13 residues. Trimming removed 4 bases at V and 4 bases at J, with 8 bases between. CDR1 and CDR2 from the germline V gene are MNHNS and SASEGT. Here the CDR3 DNA reads TGTGCCAGCAGTGCCGGTACGTACAATGAGCAGTTCTTC. It encodes CASSAGTYNEQFF.

The CDR3 loop is CASSLATGYRDGYTF. The CDR3 region has the DNA TGTGCCAGCAGCTTAGCAACAGGGTACAGAGATGGCTACACCTTC. The rearrangement joins TRBV7-9 to TRBJ1-2; the D gene is possibly TRBD1 (6 bases). With 0 bases removed from V and 6 bases from J, the gap between germline ends came to 14 bases. In germline, CDR1 is SEHNR, CDR2 FQNEAQ (reference sequence). CDR3 length: 15 residues.

CDR3 region: CASSPTPGRASYTF. CDR3 sequence (DNA): TGTGCCAGCAGCCCGACCCCGGGGAGGGCGAGCTACACCTTC. V is TRBV7-9 and J is TRBJ1-2; D is uncertain. Trimming took off 5 bases at V and 9 bases at J, with 19 bases between the two ends. This CDR3 has 14 residues. CDR1 and CDR2 (germline): SEHNR, FQNEAQ (reference sequence).

About this clone: This specimen includes other DNA sequences encoding the same CDR3. The chain joins TRBV9 to TRBJ1-2, with TRBD1 matching 7 bases. The J segment lost 4 bases and the V segment lost 1 base, leaving 10 bases of the junction unmatched. From germline, CDR1 is SGDLS and CDR2 YYNGEE. This CDR3 has 16 amino acids. The CDR3 bases are TGTGCCAGCAGCGTATGGTCGGGACAGTTCTCCTATGGCTACACCTTC. Translation: CASSVWSGQFSYGYTF. Full variable domain (rest looked up from reference TRBV9 and TRBJ1-2): DSGVTQTPKHLITATGQRVTLRCSPRSGDLSVYWYQQSLDQGLQFLIQYYNGEERAKGNILERFSAQQFPDLHSELNLSSLELGDSALYFCASSVWSGQFSYGYTFGSGTRLTVV.

The chain is built from TRBV28 and TRBJ1-2, with a tentative D call TRBD1 (6 bases). The CDR3 is made up of 12 amino acids. With 5 bases removed from V and 8 bases from J, the gap between germline ends came to 12 bases. Per the germline V gene, CDR1 is MDHEN and CDR2 is SYDVKM. Written as DNA, the CDR3 is TGTGCCAGCAGTCTGGGACAACCAGGCTACACCTTC. Protein sequence: CASSLGQPGYTF.